This T cell receptor (beta chain) was obtained from a study of shared clonotypes between healthy human individuals. Study conclusions and caveats: Limited genetic and exposure-history diversity came from having few donors. Among several donors, approximately 4.6% of naive CD4 clonotypes were found in common.

Naive CD8 isolation took CD45RO-negative cells positively selected for CCR7 and excluded terminally differentiated effector memory CD45RA+ cells. All donors qualified as healthy HIV-negative adults and had experienced no recent acute infections or vaccinations. As for this clone: Its antigen is undetermined.

Looked up from germline, CDR1 is LNHDA and CDR2 is SQIVND (reference sequence). The ends lost 5 bases at V and 3 bases at J; junction bases unmatched: 6. The CDR3 runs 16 residues. Authors' processing steps: Junction-only sequences without quality scores were provided by ImmunoSEQ, so filtering was different. Produced via immunoSEQ multiplex PCR; TCRdb's table is partial and in-frame only. V, J and clone size were drawn from that table, and D and trimming were deduced from the DNA. Among about 2.2 million clones listed, about 93% were seen once. V and J are TRBV19 and TRBJ2-1, with TRBD2 matching 11 bases. This sequence was found in a man between 18 and 29 years old in good health. Some clones in this sample may be carry-over from other donors' samples. Sequenced material: naive CD8+ T cells from PBMCs. The CDR3, as DNA: TGTGCCAGTAGTGTTACTAGCGGGAGTTACTACAATGAGCAGTTCTTC. Protein sequence: CASSVTSGSYYNEQFF.